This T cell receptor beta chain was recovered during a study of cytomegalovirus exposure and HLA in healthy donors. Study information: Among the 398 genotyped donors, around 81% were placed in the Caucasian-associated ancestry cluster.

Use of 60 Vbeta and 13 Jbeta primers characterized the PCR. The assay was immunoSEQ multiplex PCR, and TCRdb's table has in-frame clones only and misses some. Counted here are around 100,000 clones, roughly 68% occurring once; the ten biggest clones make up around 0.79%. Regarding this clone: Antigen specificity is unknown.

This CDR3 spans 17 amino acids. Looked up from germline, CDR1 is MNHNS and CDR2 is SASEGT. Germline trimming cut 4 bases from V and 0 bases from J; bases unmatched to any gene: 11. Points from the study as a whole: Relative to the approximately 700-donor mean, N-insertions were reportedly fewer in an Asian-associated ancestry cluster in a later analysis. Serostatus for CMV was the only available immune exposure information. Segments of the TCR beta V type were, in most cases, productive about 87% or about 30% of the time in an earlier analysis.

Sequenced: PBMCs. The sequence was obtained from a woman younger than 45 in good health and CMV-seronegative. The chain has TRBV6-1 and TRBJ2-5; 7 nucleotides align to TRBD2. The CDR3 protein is CASSGTGGSGYQETQYF. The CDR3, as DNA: TGTGCCAGCAGTGGCACCGGGGGGTCGGGGTACCAAGAGACCCAGTACTTC.